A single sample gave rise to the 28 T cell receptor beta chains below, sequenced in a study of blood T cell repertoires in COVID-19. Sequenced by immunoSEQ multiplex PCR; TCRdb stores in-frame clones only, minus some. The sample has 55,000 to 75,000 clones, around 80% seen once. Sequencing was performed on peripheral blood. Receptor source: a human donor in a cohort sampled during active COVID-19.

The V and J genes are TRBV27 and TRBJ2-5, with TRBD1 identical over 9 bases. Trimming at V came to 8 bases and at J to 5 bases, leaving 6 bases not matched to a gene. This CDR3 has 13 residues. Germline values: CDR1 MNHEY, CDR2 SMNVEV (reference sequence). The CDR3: CASGTGQGETQYF. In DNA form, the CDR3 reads TGTGCCAGCGGGACAGGGCAAGGGGAGACCCAGTACTTC.

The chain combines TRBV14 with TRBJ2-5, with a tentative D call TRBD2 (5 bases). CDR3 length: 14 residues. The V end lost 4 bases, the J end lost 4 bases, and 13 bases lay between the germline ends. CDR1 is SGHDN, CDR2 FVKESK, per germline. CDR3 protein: CASSPTIVGETQYF. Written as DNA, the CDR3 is TGTGCCAGCAGCCCGACTATAGTGGGAGAGACCCAGTACTTC.

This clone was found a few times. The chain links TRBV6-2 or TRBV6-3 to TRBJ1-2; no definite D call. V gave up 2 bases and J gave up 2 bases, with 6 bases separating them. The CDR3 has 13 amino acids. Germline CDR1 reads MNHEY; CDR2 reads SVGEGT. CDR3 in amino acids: CASSYGENYGYTF. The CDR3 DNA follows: TGTGCCAGCAGTTACGGGGAGAACTATGGCTACACCTTC.

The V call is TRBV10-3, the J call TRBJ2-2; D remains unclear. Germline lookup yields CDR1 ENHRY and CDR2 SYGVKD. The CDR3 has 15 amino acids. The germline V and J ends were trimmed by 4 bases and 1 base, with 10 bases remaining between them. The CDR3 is CAISAGLENTGELFF. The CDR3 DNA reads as TGTGCCATCAGTGCCGGTTTAGAGAACACCGGGGAGCTGTTTTTT.

The CDR3 loop is CASSLGGSNEKLFF. CDR3 DNA sequence: TGTGCCAGTAGCCTCGGGGGGAGCAATGAAAAACTGTTTTTT. The V and J genes are TRBV19 and TRBJ1-4, with D tentatively TRBD1 (5 bases). This CDR3 is 14 amino acids long. Trimming removed 6 bases from V and 5 bases from J, with 13 bases in between. The germline V gene has CDR1 LNHDA and CDR2 SQIVND (reference sequence).

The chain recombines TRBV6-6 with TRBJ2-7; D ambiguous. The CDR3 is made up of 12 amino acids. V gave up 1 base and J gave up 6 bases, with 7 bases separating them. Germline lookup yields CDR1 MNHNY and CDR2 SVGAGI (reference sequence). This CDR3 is CASSYLASEQYF. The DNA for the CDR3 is TGTGCCAGCAGTTACTTAGCCTCCGAGCAGTACTTC.

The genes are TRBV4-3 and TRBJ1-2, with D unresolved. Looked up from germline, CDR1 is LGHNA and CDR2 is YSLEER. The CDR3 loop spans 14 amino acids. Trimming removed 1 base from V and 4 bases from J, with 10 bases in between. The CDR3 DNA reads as TGCGCCAGCAGCCAAGTCGAGAGTACCTATGGCTACACCTTC. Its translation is CASSQVESTYGYTF.

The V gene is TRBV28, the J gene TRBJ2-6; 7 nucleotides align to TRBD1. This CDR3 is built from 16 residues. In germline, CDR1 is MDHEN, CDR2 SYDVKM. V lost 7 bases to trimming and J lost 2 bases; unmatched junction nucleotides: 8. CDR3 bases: TGTGCCAGCACCTATGAGGGGGCGGCTGGGGCCAACGTCCTGACTTTC. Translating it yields CASTYEGAAGANVLTF. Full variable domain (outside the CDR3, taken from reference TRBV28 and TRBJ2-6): DVKVTQSSRYLVKRTGEKVFLECVQDMDHENMFWYRQDPGLGLRLIYFSYDVKMKEKGDIPEGYSVSREKKERFSLILESASTNQTSMYLCASTYEGAAGANVLTFGAGSRLTVL.

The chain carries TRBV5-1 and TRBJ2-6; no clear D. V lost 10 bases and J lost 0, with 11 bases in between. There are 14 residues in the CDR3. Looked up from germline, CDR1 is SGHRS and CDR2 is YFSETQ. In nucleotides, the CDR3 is TGCGCCTCTTGGGCCGGCTCTGGGGCCAACGTCCTGACTTTC. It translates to CASWAGSGANVLTF.

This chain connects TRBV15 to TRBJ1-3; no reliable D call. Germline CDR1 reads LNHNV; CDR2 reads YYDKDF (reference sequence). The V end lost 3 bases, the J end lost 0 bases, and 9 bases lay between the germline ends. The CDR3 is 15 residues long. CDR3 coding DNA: TGTGCCACCAGCAGGGCGGAAAGCTCTGGAAACACCATATATTTT. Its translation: CATSRAESSGNTIYF.

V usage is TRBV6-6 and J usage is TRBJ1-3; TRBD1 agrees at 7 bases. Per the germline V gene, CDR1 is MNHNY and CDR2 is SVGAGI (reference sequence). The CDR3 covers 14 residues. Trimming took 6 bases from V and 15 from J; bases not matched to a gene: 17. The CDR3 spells CASSRGQDRTREYF. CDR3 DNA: TGTGCCAGCAGCAGAGGACAGGATAGGACGCGTGAATATTTT.

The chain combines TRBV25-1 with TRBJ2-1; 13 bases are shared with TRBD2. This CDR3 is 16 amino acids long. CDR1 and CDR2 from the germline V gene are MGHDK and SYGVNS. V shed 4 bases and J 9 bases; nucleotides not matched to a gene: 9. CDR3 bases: TGTGCCAGCAGTGCAACTAGCGGGAGGGCCGGCGCTGAGCAGTTCTTC. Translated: CASSATSGRAGAEQFF.

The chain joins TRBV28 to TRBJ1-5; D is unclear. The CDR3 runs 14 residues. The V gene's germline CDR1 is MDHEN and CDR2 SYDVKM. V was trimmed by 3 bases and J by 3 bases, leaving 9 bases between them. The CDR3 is CASSFRTFNQPQHF. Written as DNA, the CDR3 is TGTGCCAGCAGTTTTAGGACTTTCAATCAGCCCCAGCATTTT. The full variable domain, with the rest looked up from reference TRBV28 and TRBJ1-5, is DVKVTQSSRYLVKRTGEKVFLECVQDMDHENMFWYRQDPGLGLRLIYFSYDVKMKEKGDIPEGYSVSREKKERFSLILESASTNQTSMYLCASSFRTFNQPQHFGDGTRLSIL.

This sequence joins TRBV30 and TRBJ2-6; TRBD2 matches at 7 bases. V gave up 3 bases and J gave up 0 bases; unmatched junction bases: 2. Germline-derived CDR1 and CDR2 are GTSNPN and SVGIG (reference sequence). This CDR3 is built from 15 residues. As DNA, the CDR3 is TGTGCCTGGAGATGGGAGGGCTCTGGGGCCAACGTCCTGACTTTC. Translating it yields CAWRWEGSGANVLTF.

CDR3 DNA: TGTGCCAGCTCACCACTTGGGACAGGGGGTACTGAAGCTTTCTTT. Its translation is CASSPLGTGGTEAFF. The chain employs TRBV18 and TRBJ1-1; TRBD1 agrees at 11 bases. From germline, CDR1 is KGHSH and CDR2 LQKENI. V was clipped by 1 base and J by 5 bases; unmatched bases: 3. The CDR3 contains 15 residues. Looking up the rest from reference TRBV18 and TRBJ1-1 gives the full variable domain: NAGVMQNPRHLVRRRGQEARLRCSPMKGHSHVYWYRQLPEEGLKFMVYLQKENIIDESGMPKERFSAEFPKEGPSILRIQQVVRGDSAAYFCASSPLGTGGTEAFFGQGTRLTVV.

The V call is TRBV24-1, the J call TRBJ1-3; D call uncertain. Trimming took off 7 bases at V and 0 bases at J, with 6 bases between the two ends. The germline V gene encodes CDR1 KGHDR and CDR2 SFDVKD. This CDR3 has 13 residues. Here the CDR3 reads CATSPRSGNTIYF. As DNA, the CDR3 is TGTGCCACCAGCCCCCGCTCTGGAAACACCATATATTTT.

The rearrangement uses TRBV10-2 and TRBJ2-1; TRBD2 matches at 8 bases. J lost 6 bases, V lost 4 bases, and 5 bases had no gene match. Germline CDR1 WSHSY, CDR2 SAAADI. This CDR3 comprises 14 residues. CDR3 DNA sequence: TGCGCCAGCAGTGGGTCGGGAGGGTCCAATGAGCAGTTCTTC. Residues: CASSGSGGSNEQFF.

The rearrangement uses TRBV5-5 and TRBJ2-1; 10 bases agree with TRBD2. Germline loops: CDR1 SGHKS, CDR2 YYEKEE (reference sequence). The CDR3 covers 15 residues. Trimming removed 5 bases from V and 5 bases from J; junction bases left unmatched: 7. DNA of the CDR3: TGTGCCAGCAGTCCACTAGCGGGAAGGAACAATGAGCAGTTCTTC. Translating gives CASSPLAGRNNEQFF.

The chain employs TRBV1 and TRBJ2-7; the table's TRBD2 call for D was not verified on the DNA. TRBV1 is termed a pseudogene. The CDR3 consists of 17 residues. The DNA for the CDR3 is TGCACCAGCAGCTGTAATCCGGGACTAGCGGACACCTACGAGCAGTACTTC. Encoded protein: CTSSCNPGLADTYEQYF.

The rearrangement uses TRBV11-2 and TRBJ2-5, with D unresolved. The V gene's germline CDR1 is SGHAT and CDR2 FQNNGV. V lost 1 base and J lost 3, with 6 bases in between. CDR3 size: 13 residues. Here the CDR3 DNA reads TGTGCCAGCAGCTTAGTTCGGGAAGAGACCCAGTACTTC. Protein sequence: CASSLVREETQYF.

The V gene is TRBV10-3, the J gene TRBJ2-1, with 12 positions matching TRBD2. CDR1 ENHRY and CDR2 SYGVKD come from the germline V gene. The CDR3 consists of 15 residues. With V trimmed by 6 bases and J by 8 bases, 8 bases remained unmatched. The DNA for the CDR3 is TGTGCCATCAGGAGCGGACTAGCGGGACTCGATGAGCAGTTCTTC. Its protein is CAIRSGLAGLDEQFF.

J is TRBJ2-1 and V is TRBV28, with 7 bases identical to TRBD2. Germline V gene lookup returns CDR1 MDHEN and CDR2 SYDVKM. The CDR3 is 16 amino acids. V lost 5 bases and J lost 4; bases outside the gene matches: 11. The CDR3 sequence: CASSRTGTKTYNEQFF. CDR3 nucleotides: TGTGCCAGCAGTCGCACCGGGACTAAAACTTACAATGAGCAGTTCTTC.

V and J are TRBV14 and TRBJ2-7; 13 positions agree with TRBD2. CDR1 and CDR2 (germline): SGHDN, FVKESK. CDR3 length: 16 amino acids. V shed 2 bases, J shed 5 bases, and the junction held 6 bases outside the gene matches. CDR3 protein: CASSQWTSGSNDEQYF. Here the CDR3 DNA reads TGTGCCAGCAGCCAATGGACTAGCGGGAGTAACGACGAGCAGTACTTC. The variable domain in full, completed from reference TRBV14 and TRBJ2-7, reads EAGVTQFPSHSVIEKGQTVTLRCDPISGHDNLYWYRRVMGKEIKFLLHFVKESKQDESGMPNNRFLAERTGGTYSTLKVQPAELEDSGVYFCASSQWTSGSNDEQYFGPGTRLTVT.

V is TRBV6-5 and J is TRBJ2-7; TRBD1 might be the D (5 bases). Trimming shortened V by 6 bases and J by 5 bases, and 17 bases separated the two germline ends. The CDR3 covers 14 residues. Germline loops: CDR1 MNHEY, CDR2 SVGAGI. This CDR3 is CASSSTGRGDEQYF. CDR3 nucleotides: TGTGCCAGCAGCTCGACTGGAAGGGGCGACGAGCAGTACTTC.

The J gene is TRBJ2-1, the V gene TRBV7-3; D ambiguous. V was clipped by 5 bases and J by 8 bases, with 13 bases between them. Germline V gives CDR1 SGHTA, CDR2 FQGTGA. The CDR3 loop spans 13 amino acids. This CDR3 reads CASSPTILDEQFF. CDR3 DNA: TGTGCCAGCAGCCCTACTATTCTGGATGAGCAGTTCTTC.

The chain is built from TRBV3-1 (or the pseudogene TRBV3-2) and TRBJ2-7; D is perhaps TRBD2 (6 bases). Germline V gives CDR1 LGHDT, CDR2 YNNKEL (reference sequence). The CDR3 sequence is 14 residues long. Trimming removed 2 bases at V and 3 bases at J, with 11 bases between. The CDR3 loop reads CASSQSPGLYEQYF. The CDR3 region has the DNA TGTGCCAGCAGCCAATCTCCGGGACTCTACGAGCAGTACTTC.

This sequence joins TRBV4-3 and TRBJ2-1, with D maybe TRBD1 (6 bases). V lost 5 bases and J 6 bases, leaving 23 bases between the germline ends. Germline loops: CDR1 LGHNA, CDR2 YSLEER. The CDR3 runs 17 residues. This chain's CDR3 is CASSKGFGSLGANEQFF. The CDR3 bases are TGCGCCAGCAGCAAAGGTTTTGGCTCACTGGGGGCCAATGAGCAGTTCTTC.

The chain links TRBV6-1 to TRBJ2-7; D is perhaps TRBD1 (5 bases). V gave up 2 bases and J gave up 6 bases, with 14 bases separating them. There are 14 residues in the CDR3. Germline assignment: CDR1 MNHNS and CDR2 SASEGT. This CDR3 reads CASSEHRLQGEQYF. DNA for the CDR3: TGTGCCAGCAGTGAACACAGGTTGCAAGGCGAGCAGTACTTC.